The 16 T cell receptor beta chains in this list originate from one sample, sequenced in a study of blood T cell repertoires in COVID-19. TCRdb's table, derived via immunoSEQ multiplex PCR, lists solely in-frame clones and lacks some. Here the sample spans hundreds of thousands of clones, about four fifths being singletons. The sequencing input was PBMCs or T cells enriched from blood (not recorded which). The receptors were sampled from a woman aged 50 to 65 who had been exposed to COVID-19.

The chain recombines TRBV6-5 with TRBJ2-3; D gene ambiguous. There are 15 residues in the CDR3. Germline CDR1 is MNHEY and CDR2 is SVGAGI. V lost 5 bases and J lost 0, with 12 bases in between. The CDR3 region is CASSPYPTSTDTQYF. As DNA, the CDR3 is TGTGCCAGCAGTCCCTATCCTACTAGCACAGATACGCAGTATTTT.

This chain uses TRBV18 with TRBJ2-2, with 11 bases fitting TRBD2. This CDR3 has 17 amino acids. V shed 2 bases and J 9 bases; nucleotides not matched to a gene: 11. The germline gives CDR1 KGHSH, CDR2 LQKENI. CDR3 bases: TGTGCCAGCTCACCAAGGGCTAGCGGGGGGCCGGACCGGGAGCTGTTTTTT. It encodes CASSPRASGGPDRELFF.

The chain has TRBV5-1 and TRBJ2-7, with D possibly being TRBD2 (7 bases). The V and J ends lost 6 bases and 0 bases respectively, with 16 bases between them. The germline V gene encodes CDR1 SGHRS and CDR2 YFSETQ. The CDR3 has 15 residues. The CDR3 sequence is CASNLGGRNSYEQYF. The CDR3 region has the DNA TGCGCCAGCAACCTCGGGGGGCGGAACTCCTACGAGCAGTACTTC.

A single count supports this clone. This chain joins TRBV9 and TRBJ1-4, with D possibly matching TRBD1 (5 bases). Germline CDR1 SGDLS, CDR2 YYNGEE. The ends were cut back, 3 bases at V and 6 bases at J, with 21 bases in the middle. The CDR3 contains 17 residues. The DNA for the CDR3 is TGTGCCAGCAGCGGTAGTTTACCGGGACGGGAGGATGAAAAACTGTTTTTT. Translating gives CASSGSLPGREDEKLFF.

This clone has just one count. The rearrangement joins TRBV10-3 to TRBJ1-5; D unresolved. V was pared by 6 bases and J by 0 bases, with 3 bases between. The V gene's germline CDR1 is ENHRY and CDR2 SYGVKD. This CDR3 has 12 residues. CDR3: CAISHSNQPQHF. The CDR3 DNA reads TGTGCCATCAGCCATAGCAATCAGCCCCAGCATTTT.

The chain couples TRBV6-2 or TRBV6-3 to TRBJ1-5; TRBD1 might be the D (6 bases). From germline, CDR1 is MNHEY and CDR2 SVGEGT. V shed 5 bases and J shed 3 bases, with 17 bases lying between them. This CDR3 has 16 amino acids. The CDR3 is CASSTDRNRPNQPQHF. Here the CDR3 DNA reads TGTGCCAGCAGTACCGACAGGAATCGGCCCAATCAGCCCCAGCATTTT.

V gene TRBV3-1 (or the pseudogene TRBV3-2) combines with J gene TRBJ2-2, with TRBD1 as a possible D gene (6 bases). V was shortened by 4 bases and J by 10 bases, with 22 bases between the two germline ends. CDR1 and CDR2 from the germline V gene are LGHDT and YNNKEL (reference sequence). The length of the CDR3 is 16 residues. The chain's CDR3 is CASSLRNLRGSEELFF. DNA of the CDR3: TGTGCCAGCAGCCTCAGAAACCTCAGGGGTTCAGAGGAGCTGTTTTTT.

This chain connects TRBV3-1 (or the pseudogene TRBV3-2) to TRBJ1-4, with 8 bases that match TRBD1. V was pared by 8 bases and J by 5 bases, with 4 bases of the junction left unmatched. CDR1 and CDR2 (germline): LGHDT, YNNKEL (reference sequence). The CDR3 is 13 residues long. CDR3 protein: CASAQGGNEKLFF. DNA for the CDR3: TGTGCCAGCGCACAGGGGGGCAATGAAAAACTGTTTTTT.

The chain recombines TRBV10-3 with TRBJ1-1, with 8 bases that match TRBD1. The CDR3 sequence is 14 residues long. With V trimmed by 10 bases and J by 2 bases, 9 bases remained unmatched. CDR1 ENHRY and CDR2 SYGVKD come from the germline V gene. This chain's CDR3 is CASRTGSSNTEAFF. In DNA, the CDR3 is TGTGCCAGTCGGACAGGGAGTTCAAACACTGAAGCTTTCTTT.

The gene calls are TRBV18 and TRBJ1-5; 8 bases are shared with TRBD1. The length of the CDR3 is 15 residues. With V trimmed by 3 bases and J by 4 bases, 5 bases remained unmatched. Germline V gene data show CDR1 as KGHSH and CDR2 as LQKENI. The DNA of the CDR3 is TGTGCCAGCTCACCGGGACAGGTTGAGAATCAGCCCCAGCATTTT. Translating gives CASSPGQVENQPQHF.

This clone showed up just a few times. The chain carries TRBV18 and TRBJ2-7; TRBD1 might be the D (6 bases). With 4 bases removed from V and 2 bases from J, the gap between germline ends came to 12 bases. The CDR3 loop spans 14 amino acids. Germline-derived CDR1 and CDR2 are KGHSH and LQKENI. In DNA form, the CDR3 reads TGTGCCAGCTCACTCCTCCGGGACACCTACGAGCAGTACTTC. As protein: CASSLLRDTYEQYF.

This CDR3 is CASSPLWSNEKLFF. DNA for the CDR3: TGTGCCAGCAGCCCCCTTTGGAGTAATGAAAAACTGTTTTTT. The chain recombines TRBV11-2 with TRBJ1-4; no definite D call. This CDR3 has 14 residues. Germline assignment: CDR1 SGHAT and CDR2 FQNNGV. V was clipped by 5 bases and J by 4 bases, with 11 bases between them.

This chain uses TRBV30 with TRBJ1-5; D not certain. The length of the CDR3 is 14 residues. Between the trimmed V and J ends, which lost 1 base and 0 bases, there was a span of 7 bases. The V gene's germline CDR1 is GTSNPN and CDR2 SVGIG (reference sequence). In nucleotides, the CDR3 is TGTGCCTGGAGTGGAGGGAATAGCAATCAGCCCCAGCATTTT. Amino acid sequence: CAWSGGNSNQPQHF.

CDR3 sequence: CASSAVRASGNTIYF. The CDR3 DNA is TGTGCCAGCAGTGCCGTCAGGGCCTCTGGAAACACCATATATTTT. The rearrangement links TRBV2 to TRBJ1-3; possible D gene TRBD1, 5 bases. V lost 4 bases and J lost 0, with 10 bases in between. This CDR3 has 15 amino acids. Germline CDR1 SNHLY, CDR2 FYNNEI.

This clone was detected only a few times. V usage is TRBV28 and J usage is TRBJ1-1, with TRBD1 matching 9 bases. Germline CDR1 reads MDHEN; CDR2 reads SYDVKM. The CDR3 runs 12 residues. Unmatched junction bases numbered 3, after V lost 4 bases and J lost 9 bases. CDR3 nucleotide sequence: TGTGCCAGCAGTTACGGACAGGGGAAAGCTTTCTTT. Translation gives CASSYGQGKAFF.

This clone was counted once. This chain joins TRBV9 and TRBJ2-1; perhaps TRBD2 as D (6 bases). V was clipped by 0 bases and J by 8 bases, with 18 bases between them. CDR1 SGDLS and CDR2 YYNGEE come from the germline V gene. CDR3 length equals 16 residues. The CDR3 DNA reads as TGTGCCAGCAGCGTAGGGGTGGGACTGTTACACGATGAGCAGTTCTTC. Translated: CASSVGVGLLHDEQFF.